The rows below give T cell receptor beta chains drawn from one sample of a study of T cell responses to AZD1222 COVID-19 vaccine. Some clones are missing from TCRdb's copy, which holds only in-frame ones; the method was immunoSEQ multiplex PCR. This table has roughly 140,000 clones, about 93% appearing once. Source: peripheral blood, taken on day 0 of MenACWY control vaccination. Every receptor here comes from an adult in good health. CDR3s include the opening cysteine and the closing phenylalanine or tryptophan. Each record gives: J gene, clone size, V gene, D gene, CDR3 protein, CDR3 DNA. A D gene is named only where the DNA matches it firmly. Clone size is not always given. Where it is, it says once, few, many or a class for expanded clones.

j_call: TRBJ2-3
clone_size: .
v_call: TRBV11-2
d_call: .
cdr3_aa: CASSLLGQTDTQYF
cdr3_nt: TGTGCCAGCAGCTTACTCGGACAGACAGATACGCAGTATTTT

j_call: TRBJ2-5
clone_size: .
v_call: TRBV2
d_call: .
cdr3_aa: CASSVGETQYF
cdr3_nt: TGTGCCAGCAGTGTAGGGGAGACCCAGTACTTC

j_call: TRBJ1-5
clone_size: .
v_call: TRBV27
d_call: TRBD1
cdr3_aa: CASSSTGAFNQPQHF
cdr3_nt: TGTGCCAGCAGCTCGACAGGGGCCTTTAATCAGCCCCAGCATTTT

j_call: TRBJ2-2
clone_size: .
v_call: TRBV5-1
d_call: TRBD1
cdr3_aa: CASRVAGGTGAGELFF
cdr3_nt: TGCGCCAGCAGGGTTGCAGGGGGCACGGGCGCCGGGGAGCTGTTTTTT

j_call: TRBJ2-7
clone_size: .
v_call: TRBV3-1/TRBV3-2
d_call: .
cdr3_aa: CASSNRGSSYEQYF
cdr3_nt: TGTGCCAGCAGCAATCGGGGAAGCTCCTACGAGCAGTACTTC

j_call: TRBJ2-1
clone_size: once
v_call: TRBV27
d_call: TRBD2
cdr3_aa: CASSATGTINEQFF
cdr3_nt: TGTGCCAGCAGTGCCACCGGGACTATCAATGAGCAGTTCTTC

j_call: TRBJ2-3
clone_size: .
v_call: TRBV2
d_call: .
cdr3_aa: CASSEQGLQAVVRKYF
cdr3_nt: TGTGCCAGCAGTGAACAGGGACTCCAGGCCGTGGTCCGGAAGTATTTT

j_call: TRBJ2-5
clone_size: .
v_call: TRBV6-5
d_call: .
cdr3_aa: CASSPRLGPRETQYF
cdr3_nt: TGTGCCAGCAGTCCGAGACTAGGTCCGAGGGAGACCCAGTACTTC

j_call: TRBJ2-5
clone_size: .
v_call: TRBV20-1
d_call: TRBD1
cdr3_aa: CSVTPGTGTYF
cdr3_nt: TGCAGTGTTACGCCCGGGACAGGGACCTACTTC

j_call: TRBJ1-4
clone_size: .
v_call: TRBV7-8
d_call: .
cdr3_aa: CASSSGGRDEKLFF
cdr3_nt: TGTGCCAGCAGCTCGGGAGGGAGGGATGAAAAACTGTTTTTT

j_call: TRBJ2-3
clone_size: few
v_call: TRBV11-2
d_call: .
cdr3_aa: CASSLVSGISTDTQYF
cdr3_nt: TGTGCCAGCAGCTTAGTTTCGGGGATCAGCACAGATACGCAGTATTTT

j_call: TRBJ1-1
clone_size: few
v_call: TRBV30
d_call: .
cdr3_aa: CAWSDLGGYTEAFF
cdr3_nt: TGTGCCTGGAGTGATCTGGGGGGGTACACTGAAGCTTTCTTT

j_call: TRBJ2-7
clone_size: .
v_call: TRBV27
d_call: TRBD2
cdr3_aa: CASSRGLAFSYEQYF
cdr3_nt: TGTGCCAGCAGCAGGGGACTAGCGTTCTCCTACGAGCAGTACTTC

j_call: TRBJ2-7
clone_size: .
v_call: TRBV7-9
d_call: .
cdr3_aa: CASSFGYSLSEQYF
cdr3_nt: TGTGCCAGCAGCTTCGGGTACAGTCTCTCCGAGCAGTACTTC

j_call: TRBJ1-1
clone_size: .
v_call: TRBV18
d_call: .
cdr3_aa: CASSPGTSYTEAFF
cdr3_nt: TGTGCCAGCTCACCTGGAACTTCTTACACTGAAGCTTTCTTT

j_call: TRBJ1-6
clone_size: .
v_call: TRBV6-2/TRBV6-3
d_call: .
cdr3_aa: CASSSIGGNSPLHF
cdr3_nt: TGTGCCAGCAGTTCCATCGGGGGAAATTCACCCCTCCACTTT

j_call: TRBJ2-7
clone_size: .
v_call: TRBV6-1
d_call: TRBD1
cdr3_aa: CASSDIQGADEQYF
cdr3_nt: TGTGCCAGCAGTGATATCCAGGGGGCCGACGAGCAGTACTTC

j_call: TRBJ2-3
clone_size: .
v_call: TRBV7-6
d_call: TRBD1
cdr3_aa: CASSLDRGPTDTQYF
cdr3_nt: TGTGCCAGCAGCCTGGACAGGGGGCCCACAGATACGCAGTATTTT

j_call: TRBJ1-2
clone_size: .
v_call: TRBV7-9
d_call: .
cdr3_aa: CASQPPTGVLDYGYTF
cdr3_nt: TGTGCCAGTCAACCCCCGACGGGGGTCTTAGACTATGGCTACACCTTC

j_call: TRBJ1-1
clone_size: .
v_call: TRBV7-3
d_call: TRBD1
cdr3_aa: CASSPHTGGRWKMNTEAFF
cdr3_nt: TGTGCCAGCAGCCCGCATACAGGGGGCAGATGGAAAATGAACACTGAAGCTTTCTTT

j_call: TRBJ1-5
clone_size: .
v_call: TRBV6-1
d_call: .
cdr3_aa: CASSEAGVTGGQPQHF
cdr3_nt: TGTGCCAGCAGTGAAGCAGGGGTTACGGGGGGACAGCCCCAGCATTTT

j_call: TRBJ2-7
clone_size: .
v_call: TRBV5-1
d_call: .
cdr3_aa: CASSKGADEQYF
cdr3_nt: TGCGCCAGCTCCAAGGGCGCTGACGAGCAGTACTTC

j_call: TRBJ1-1
clone_size: .
v_call: TRBV9
d_call: .
cdr3_aa: CASSVVPGATREAFF
cdr3_nt: TGTGCCAGCAGCGTAGTCCCAGGGGCTACTCGCGAAGCTTTCTTT

j_call: TRBJ1-2
clone_size: .
v_call: TRBV28
d_call: TRBD1
cdr3_aa: CASSLTGGVYGYTF
cdr3_nt: TGTGCCAGCAGTTTAACAGGGGGCGTCTATGGCTACACCTTC

j_call: TRBJ2-7
clone_size: .
v_call: TRBV6-5
d_call: .
cdr3_aa: CASSRADHYEQYF
cdr3_nt: TGTGCCAGCAGTCGAGCTGACCACTACGAGCAGTACTTC

j_call: TRBJ2-5
clone_size: many
v_call: TRBV7-9
d_call: .
cdr3_aa: CASSLGYRMETQYF
cdr3_nt: TGTGCCAGCAGCTTAGGGTACAGGATGGAGACCCAGTACTTC

j_call: TRBJ1-1
clone_size: once
v_call: TRBV7-9
d_call: .
cdr3_aa: CASSPRAENTEAFF
cdr3_nt: TGTGCCAGCAGCCCCCGGGCAGAGAACACTGAAGCTTTCTTT

j_call: TRBJ2-2
clone_size: .
v_call: TRBV2
d_call: TRBD1
cdr3_aa: CASQEGQGTGELFF
cdr3_nt: TGTGCCAGCCAGGAAGGACAGGGAACCGGGGAGCTGTTTTTT

j_call: TRBJ2-2
clone_size: .
v_call: TRBV24-1
d_call: TRBD1
cdr3_aa: CATSDPGQGDTGELFF
cdr3_nt: TGTGCCACCAGTGACCCAGGACAGGGGGACACCGGGGAGCTGTTTTTT

j_call: TRBJ2-1
clone_size: .
v_call: TRBV7-9
d_call: .
cdr3_aa: CASSLGGEQFF
cdr3_nt: TGTGCCAGCAGCTTAGGGGGTGAGCAGTTCTTC

j_call: TRBJ2-7
clone_size: .
v_call: TRBV7-9
d_call: .
cdr3_aa: CASSRQGYEQYF
cdr3_nt: TGTGCCAGCAGCCGTCAAGGATACGAGCAGTACTTC

j_call: TRBJ1-6
clone_size: .
v_call: TRBV6-1
d_call: .
cdr3_aa: CASSEIASQFNSPLHF
cdr3_nt: TGTGCCAGCAGTGAAATCGCCAGCCAATTTAATTCACCCCTCCACTTT

j_call: TRBJ1-2
clone_size: .
v_call: TRBV14
d_call: TRBD1
cdr3_aa: CASSQVSGGLYGYTF
cdr3_nt: TGTGCCAGCAGCCAAGTGTCAGGGGGCCTCTATGGCTACACCTTC

j_call: TRBJ1-1
clone_size: once
v_call: TRBV30
d_call: .
cdr3_aa: CAWSVKGAEAFF
cdr3_nt: TGTGCCTGGAGTGTAAAGGGGGCTGAAGCTTTCTTT

j_call: TRBJ2-1
clone_size: .
v_call: TRBV7-9
d_call: .
cdr3_aa: CASSRGGIYNEQFF
cdr3_nt: TGTGCCAGCAGTCGGGGCGGGATCTACAATGAGCAGTTCTTC

j_call: TRBJ1-2
clone_size: .
v_call: TRBV9
d_call: .
cdr3_aa: CASSVGAGQTNYGYTF
cdr3_nt: TGTGCCAGCAGCGTAGGAGCGGGCCAGACTAACTATGGCTACACCTTC

j_call: TRBJ1-1
clone_size: .
v_call: TRBV6-5
d_call: .
cdr3_aa: CASSSFTGPRAEAFF
cdr3_nt: TGTGCCAGCAGTTCCTTCACAGGGCCCAGGGCTGAAGCTTTCTTT

j_call: TRBJ1-4
clone_size: .
v_call: TRBV7-8
d_call: .
cdr3_aa: CASSLSQGFRNEKLFF
cdr3_nt: TGTGCCAGCAGCTTATCACAAGGGTTTAGGAATGAAAAACTGTTTTTT

j_call: TRBJ1-1
clone_size: .
v_call: TRBV27
d_call: .
cdr3_aa: CASSYQGPNTEAFF
cdr3_nt: TGTGCCAGCAGTTATCAGGGGCCGAACACTGAAGCTTTCTTT

j_call: TRBJ1-2
clone_size: .
v_call: TRBV3-1/TRBV3-2
d_call: .
cdr3_aa: CASSQFGEKLSIGYTF
cdr3_nt: TGTGCCAGCAGCCAATTCGGGGAGAAATTGTCTATTGGCTACACCTTC

j_call: TRBJ2-7
clone_size: .
v_call: TRBV28
d_call: .
cdr3_aa: CASSFRPGGTYEQYF
cdr3_nt: TGTGCCAGCAGTTTTAGGCCAGGCGGGACCTACGAGCAGTACTTC

j_call: TRBJ1-2
clone_size: .
v_call: TRBV7-3
d_call: .
cdr3_aa: CASSSPGRPQYGYTF
cdr3_nt: TGTGCCAGCAGCTCTCCCGGGCGGCCTCAATATGGCTACACCTTC

j_call: TRBJ2-5
clone_size: .
v_call: TRBV4-2
d_call: TRBD2
cdr3_aa: CASSQRELAGRRETQYF
cdr3_nt: TGTGCCAGCAGCCAAAGAGAGCTAGCGGGACGTAGGGAGACCCAGTACTTC

j_call: TRBJ1-5
clone_size: .
v_call: TRBV28
d_call: .
cdr3_aa: CASSSTTGALSNQPQHF
cdr3_nt: TGTGCCAGCAGTTCCACTACGGGGGCGCTGAGCAATCAGCCCCAGCATTTT

j_call: TRBJ2-3
clone_size: .
v_call: TRBV2
d_call: .
cdr3_aa: CASTRGVVGTDTQYF
cdr3_nt: TGTGCCAGCACAAGGGGGGTAGTGGGCACAGATACGCAGTATTTT

j_call: TRBJ1-6
clone_size: .
v_call: TRBV2
d_call: .
cdr3_aa: CASSAGGTFTLHF
cdr3_nt: TGTGCCAGCAGTGCTGGGGGGACGTTCACCCTCCACTTT

j_call: TRBJ1-1
clone_size: .
v_call: TRBV18
d_call: .
cdr3_aa: CASSGTLNTEAFF
cdr3_nt: TGTGCCAGCTCAGGGACGCTGAACACTGAAGCTTTCTTT